Below, one T cell receptor beta chain is given with its context. Its antigen is still unknown. Per-base qualities were not stored, and no clone one base away is much larger. Via the germline V gene, CDR1 is SGHDT and CDR2 YYEEEE. The CDR3 runs 18 amino acids, cysteine and phenylalanine included. The sequence is cut down to CDR3 DNA, 54 bases in frame from base 1. V was cut back by 0 bases and J by 1 base, leaving a gap of 14 bases between them. The CDR3 regions of human TCRbeta chains were subjected to immunosequencing. In the original analysis: TCRs in the repertoires were compared against a reference library of SARS-CoV-2-specific TCRs that had been generated with the MIRA antigen-specificity platform. Breadth meant the fraction of unique TCRs that were SARS-CoV-2-associated, whereas depth meant the fraction of total T cells that were SARS-CoV-2-associated. Each spike-specific TCR was assigned to its reactive spike region and to a CD4 or CD8 class using the MIRA data. Log10-transformed breadth and depth values were compared by one-way ANOVA with Sidak's multiple comparisons tests. TCRdb provides this immuneACCESS table in a form limited to in-frame rearrangements. Some clones are lacking; in checked studies, under half of them reflect an unresolved V gene, and why the rest are absent is not known. Clone size and the V and J calls come from that table; the DNA yielded D and trimming. The sample table shows 190,000 or so clones, and approximately 93% are seen once. The ten largest clones add up to 0.95% to 1.1% of the sample.

These data come from a study of T cell responses to AZD1222 COVID-19 vaccine (dated by TCRdb to the early 2020s). As for the study more broadly: TCR sequencing was performed for 233 trial participants, of whom around 200 were given two doses of AZD1222 and around 25 were given two doses of MenACWY control vaccine. Trial participants were enrolled by age into subgroups of 18-55, 56-69 and 70-plus years, and about 150, 27 and 61 TCR-sequenced participants, respectively, were included in these subgroups. Broad study findings and their caveats: Because no day 14 peak-response samples were available, the repertoires could be characterized only after the peak T cell response. Reportedly, almost half of the unique spike-specific TCRs recognized epitopes lying outside the regions that are mutated in the B.1.351 and B.1.1.7 variants. Participants were mostly white British, with more females than males. The authors suggested clonal diversity may have been underestimated. In the small 56-69-year group, the increase in depth fell short of significance, most likely because of low power. After two AZD1222 doses, both the breadth and the depth of spike-specific TCRs were significantly higher than at day 0 and than in MenACWY recipients. Vaccine-associated CD4 TCRs spanned the whole spike protein, with dominant responses in regions 160-218 and 743-854. Only 5 to 7 AZD1222 recipients were SARS-CoV-2 seropositive at baseline, limiting conclusions about previously exposed vaccinees.

What this sample's time point label stands for: about 28 days (+/-7) after the second vaccine dose. AZD1222 recipients whose second dose came at about 4 weeks and those whose second dose came at about 12 weeks were combined into one group, since spike-specific TCR depth and breadth did not differ between the two schedules. Samples from vaccinated people were obtained from the UK trials COV001 and COV002, which included a single-blind randomized controlled phase 2/3 trial of AZD1222 (ChAdOx1 nCoV-19) in healthy adults. For TCRbeta chain sequencing, PBMC samples were collected from trial participants at day 0 and at day 28 after the second dose.

The chain is made from TRBV5-6 and TRBJ2-6, with the identity of the D gene unclear. The starting material was peripheral blood, obtained 28 days after the second AZD1222 dose. This sequence originates from an adult who received the AZD1222 COVID-19 vaccine. CDR3 reads: CASSLELLLGSGANVLTF. The bases read TGTGCCAGCAGCTTGGAACTCCTCTTAGGGTCTGGGGCCAACGTCCTGACTTTC.